This TCR beta chain came from a study of Ad26.COV2.S vaccination and SARS-CoV-2 variants listed by TCRdb under 2021. At the level of the whole study: Donors in the vaccine arm were drawn from COV1001, a multicentre, randomized, double-blind, placebo-controlled phase I-IIa trial testing Ad26.COV2.S in healthy adults. A total of approximately 32 samples were included in the TCR-sequenced set, comprising around 19 Ad26.COV2.S vaccine recipients, 5 placebo recipients and 8 SARS-CoV-2 convalescent individuals. Investigators did not know the trial group allocation while performing experiments and assessing outcomes. Sequencing of the TCRbeta repertoire served to evaluate the specificity and breadth of SARS-CoV-2-reactive T cell receptors following Ad26.COV2.S vaccination. Trial participants were randomized into five groups of five: low-dose or high-dose Ad26.COV2.S given once or twice, or placebo on both occasions. Ad26.COV2.S was administered intramuscularly at a dose of 5x10^10 or 1x10^11 viral particles, either as one shot or as two shots given 56 days apart.

The CDR3 starts with the cysteine, ends with the phenylalanine, and has 15 residues. Only CDR3 DNA remains: 45 bases, in frame from the first base. The germline V gene encodes CDR1 MNHEY and CDR2 SVGAGI. V lost 7 bases and J lost 5 bases; the stretch between them is 18 bases long. What the study reported, not specific to this receptor: The study was not powered for comparison of responses between vaccine doses or regimens. It was noted by the authors that total T cell responses may have been underestimated by the TCR breadth and depth analyses. Ad26.COV2.S recipients had higher spike-specific TCR breadth than placebo recipients (P = 0.0014). Non-spike TCR breadth was comparable between vaccine and placebo recipients, consistent with the vaccine containing only spike. Substantial breadth of spike-specific CD8+ and CD4+ T cell responses was reported after vaccination.

Comments on this clone: Its cognate antigen has yet to be identified. No qualities accompany the bases; no much larger clone lies one base away.

The immunoSEQ Assay was the method used to sequence TCRbeta CDR3 regions. After extraction, genomic DNA underwent amplification by bias-controlled multiplex PCR, followed by high-throughput sequencing. Processing in the source paper ran as follows. To quantify the absolute abundance of every unique TCRbeta CDR3 region, sequences were collapsed and filtered. T cell fraction was estimated by normalization of TCRbeta template counts to usable DNA, with usable DNA being measured through amplification of reference genes present in all nucleated cells. Repertoire TCRs were annotated as SARS-CoV-2-specific when V gene, CDR3 amino acid sequence and J gene were exactly matched to a known reactive TCR set. MIRA supplied the reference SARS-CoV-2 TCR set, which was filtered for enrichment in COVID-19-positive ImmuneCODE repertoires so that public or cross-reactive TCRs were removed. Based on the MIRA antigens, annotated TCRs were further analysed at the level of specific ORF or position within ORF. Breadth was defined as the number of annotated unique rearrangements divided by the total number of unique productive rearrangements, and depth was defined as the summed frequency of the annotated unique rearrangements. Group comparisons of TCR breadth used two-sided Wilcoxon rank-sum tests. Here the immuneACCESS table is served through TCRdb, limited to in-frame sequences with V and J called. Missing clones are a known gap in these copies; in checked studies unresolved V genes cover under half, and the rest lacks a known reason. V and J calls plus clone size are reproduced from that table; the DNA served to infer D and trimming. The sample has about half a million clones on record, roughly nine tenths of them singletons. Around 1.6% of the sample belongs to the ten largest clones.

The treatment or condition label here, explained by the study, means: about 20 received Ad26.COV2.S at low or high dose, single or two shots; 5 received placebo; per-sample allocation not given. For vaccine and placebo recipients, repertoires were sequenced using samples collected on day 63 after the first injection. Between 29 July and 7 August 2020, Cohort 1b enrolled 25 adults aged 18-55 years at one site in Boston, USA. Ad26.COV2.S consisted of a replication-incompetent adenovirus type 26 vector by which a prefusion-stabilized SARS-CoV-2 spike protein from the original Wuhan strain was expressed.

The sequence joins TRBV6-5 to TRBJ2-4, with TRBD1 tentatively as D gene (6 bases match). Sequencing used peripheral blood, obtained in a trial of Ad26.COV2.S vaccine versus placebo. This TCR was sampled from a person aged 18 to 65 who received the Ad26.COV2.S COVID-19 vaccine or a placebo. This receptor carries the CDR3 CASNLHRGGENIQYF. Read as DNA, the sequence is TGTGCCAGCAACTTACATCGAGGGGGAGAAAACATTCAGTACTTC.